A single T cell receptor (beta chain) is shown here with its context. No antigen is known for it. The data were produced by immunoSEQ multiplex PCR, yet TCRdb's version contains in-frame clones alone and is incomplete. Of more than 200,000 clones listed, just over 70% are singletons. This record comes from a study of cytotoxic CD8 clonotypes in ibrutinib-treated CLL. Looking at the study overall: The authors obtained response samples at a median of about 11 months of treatment, range 6 to 36. Study-wide results and limits: Public clonotypes proved infrequent, and on treatment they shrank or remained steady. Baseline clonality, higher than in age-matched healthy donors, tracked circulating CD8+ T-cell counts.

The receptor was isolated from a human donor with chronic lymphocytic leukemia. Sequencing was performed on PBMCs, taken after 12 months of ibrutinib treatment.

DNA of the CDR3: TGTGCCAGCAGTGTCCCGGGACTCTCCTCTCGGGAGCAGTACTTC. Translated, it gives CASSVPGLSSREQYF. This sequence joins TRBV27 and TRBJ2-7; weak D call: TRBD2 (6 bases). CDR1 MNHEY and CDR2 SMNVEV come from the germline V gene (reference sequence). Trimming removed 5 bases from V and 7 bases from J, with 21 bases in between. The CDR3 sequence is 15 residues long.